This T cell receptor beta chain stems from a study of blood T cells in healthy people across ages. The draw of peripheral blood yielded about 10 milliliters from each donor. The CDR3 has 12 amino acids. Between the trimmed V and J ends, which lost 3 bases and 8 bases, there was a span of 8 bases. Germline CDR1 reads SGDLS; CDR2 reads YYNGEE. A second PCR, run for about 7 to 11 cycles, used a sample-barcoded 5' primer plus a J-beta primer mix. TCRdb passed the 5' RACE reads through MiXCR, listing each CDR3 protein once. The sample includes hundreds of thousands of distinct CDR3 sequences, about 27% of them seen just once. In addition, the sample was reused for a study of T cells of mothers and their children. Turning to that study: Random nucleotides (2-4) and sample barcodes were added by the M1S primer used in the second PCR. Related mother-child pairs showed slightly higher but non-significant overlap than unrelated pairs.

Sequencing input: blood. The chain carries TRBV9 and TRBJ2-2, with D uncertain. The clonotype originates from a boy aged 2 to 10 in good health. CDR3 in amino acids: CASSAPPGELFF. CDR3 nucleotides: TGTGCCAGCAGCGCCCCCCCAGGGGAGCTGTTTTTT. The complete variable domain, with remaining parts taken from reference TRBV9 and TRBJ2-2, reads DSGVTQTPKHLITATGQRVTLRCSPRSGDLSVYWYQQSLDQGLQFLIQYYNGEERAKGNILERFSAQQFPDLHSELNLSSLELGDSALYFCASSAPPGELFFGEGSRLTVL.